This passage covers 13 T cell receptor beta chains from one sample sequenced in a study of blood T cell repertoires in COVID-19 (dated by TCRdb to 2020 to 2021). The library was obtained by the immunoSEQ multiplex PCR assay. TCRdb's version of the immuneACCESS table is confined to in-frame rearrangements and falls short of the full clone set. An unresolved V gene accounts for under half of the shortfall where checked; the remainder is of unknown origin. Recorded for this sample are roughly 100,000 clones; 75% to 90% of them occurred a single time. The ten largest clonotypes hold more than 15% of the sample. Sequences were obtained from peripheral blood. The receptors were gathered from a woman of 80 years or more with active or convalescent COVID-19.

This sequence joins TRBV6-5 and TRBJ1-1; D is unresolved. The CDR3 runs 12 residues. The V gene lost 8 bases and the J gene lost 4 bases, with 11 bases spanning the gap. CDR1 MNHEY and CDR2 SVGAGI come from the germline V gene. The CDR3 loop is CASQFGGTEAFF. The CDR3 DNA reads TGTGCCAGCCAATTTGGCGGCACTGAAGCTTTCTTT.

This chain uses TRBV3-1 (or the pseudogene TRBV3-2) with TRBJ2-7, with a possible D match to TRBD2 (7 bases). Germline V gene data show CDR1 as LGHDT and CDR2 as YNNKEL (reference sequence). Trimming left V 8 bases short and J 4 bases short, with 12 bases between. The CDR3 has 12 amino acids. In nucleotides, the CDR3 is TGTGCCAGCGCCGGGGGGCCGTACGAGCAGTACTTC. Its protein is CASAGGPYEQYF.

The rearrangement uses TRBV23-1 and TRBJ2-1; 10 bases line up with TRBD1. TRBV23-1 is reported as an ORF; its role is uncertain. CDR3 size: 15 residues. V lost 7 bases, J lost 5 bases, and 8 bases stayed unmatched. As DNA, the CDR3 is TGCGCCAGCACCAACGGTGGGACAGGGGACAATGAGCAGTTCTTC. It is translated as CASTNGGTGDNEQFF.

This sequence joins TRBV3-1 (or the pseudogene TRBV3-2) and TRBJ2-5; tentative D call: TRBD2 (6 bases). CDR3 length: 18 amino acids. With 0 bases removed from V and 0 bases from J, the gap between germline ends came to 17 bases. CDR1 and CDR2 from the germline V gene are LGHDT and YNNKEL (reference sequence). CDR3 DNA sequence: TGTGCCAGCAGCCAAGATCTGACGGGGAGGCCTTACCAAGAGACCCAGTACTTC. It yields the protein CASSQDLTGRPYQETQYF.

The chain combines TRBV6-6 with TRBJ1-4, with D possibly TRBD1 on 5 matching bases. In germline, CDR1 is MNHNY, CDR2 SVGAGI (reference sequence). Trimming removed 4 bases at V and 8 bases at J, with 11 bases between. The CDR3 sequence is 13 residues long. The CDR3 nucleotides are TGTGCCAGCAGTTCGGGTCGACAGGAAAAACTGTTTTTT. Protein product: CASSSGRQEKLFF.

V is TRBV6-6 and J is TRBJ2-7, with TRBD2 identical over 8 bases. The CDR3 loop spans 15 amino acids. The germline gives CDR1 MNHNY, CDR2 SVGAGI (reference sequence). The V segment lost 5 bases and the J segment 2 bases; nucleotides outside the gene matches: 8. CDR3 in amino acids: CASSPGGGTAYEQYF. CDR3 in DNA: TGTGCCAGCAGTCCCGGGGGGGGAACGGCCTACGAGCAGTACTTC.

The chain is built from TRBV2 and TRBJ2-3, with TRBD1 matching over 7 bases. J was trimmed by 2 bases and V by 7 bases; bases with no gene match: 6. The CDR3 consists of 14 residues. Germline V CDR1 and CDR2: SNHLY, FYNNEI. The CDR3 DNA reads as TGTGCCAGCACCGGGGACAGAATCACAGATACGCAGTATTTT. Translation gives CASTGDRITDTQYF.

The J gene is TRBJ2-3, the V gene TRBV24-1, with 8 bases fitting TRBD1. In germline, CDR1 is KGHDR, CDR2 SFDVKD. The V segment lost 6 bases and the J segment 4 bases; nucleotides outside the gene matches: 8. There are 15 residues in the CDR3. For the CDR3, the DNA is TGTGCCACCAGTTCCTCCCAGGGGGCCGCAGATACGCAGTATTTT. Its protein is CATSSSQGAADTQYF.

The chain links TRBV5-1 to TRBJ2-1; TRBD2 matches at 9 bases. J was trimmed by 5 bases and V by 0 bases; bases with no gene match: 6. The germline gives CDR1 SGHRS, CDR2 YFSETQ. The CDR3 loop spans 16 amino acids. The CDR3 DNA follows: TGCGCCAGCAGCTTGGCTGTGACTAGCGGCAACAATGAGCAGTTCTTC. Amino acid sequence: CASSLAVTSGNNEQFF.

The rearrangement uses TRBV19 and TRBJ2-7; 12 bases align to TRBD2. Trimming removed 7 bases from V and 5 bases from J; junction bases left unmatched: 6. The CDR3 runs to 14 residues. CDR1 is LNHDA and CDR2 is SQIVND in the germline V gene (reference sequence). In DNA, the CDR3 is TGTGCCAGTAAACCTAGCGGGGGGGCCGACGAGCAGTACTTC. Translated, it gives CASKPSGGADEQYF.

The V call is TRBV5-6, the J call TRBJ2-2, with 7 bases aligning to TRBD2. The V gene end was trimmed by 0 bases and the J gene end by 6 bases; junction bases not matched to a gene: 2. There are 14 residues in the CDR3. From germline, CDR1 is SGHDT and CDR2 YYEEEE. The CDR3 DNA reads as TGTGCCAGCAGCTTGGCCGCGGGGGCCGGGGAGCTGTTTTTT. Translating gives CASSLAAGAGELFF.

The chain's CDR3 is CASTSGTYNEQFF. CDR3 DNA: TGTGCCAGCACTAGCGGGACCTACAATGAGCAGTTCTTC. The rearrangement joins TRBV7-2 to TRBJ2-1; 9 bases match TRBD2. Trimming took 7 bases from V and 2 from J; bases not matched to a gene: 0. Looked up from germline, CDR1 is SGHTA and CDR2 is FQGNSA. This CDR3 is 13 amino acids long.

This chain joins TRBV7-9 and TRBJ1-1; D is unresolved. The V end lost 5 bases, the J end lost 5 bases, and 15 bases lay between the germline ends. The CDR3 loop spans 14 amino acids. Germline CDR1 and CDR2: SEHNR and FQNEAQ (reference sequence). The CDR3: CASSPMQELTEAFF. In DNA form, the CDR3 reads TGTGCCAGCAGCCCTATGCAAGAGTTGACTGAAGCTTTCTTT.